This TCR beta chain was sequenced for a study of cytomegalovirus exposure and HLA in healthy donors. Study at large: About 80 million unique TCRs from HLA-typed donors made up an early data release.

The J segment lost 9 bases and the V segment lost 6 bases, leaving 13 bases of the junction unmatched. CDR3 length: 13 residues. Germline V gene sequence: CDR1 SQVTM, CDR2 ANQGSEA. A multiplex PCR was run with 60 Vbeta primers and 13 Jbeta primers. Using immunoSEQ multiplex PCR, the repertoire was profiled, and TCRdb retains in-frame clones only, with some absent. The sample has tens of thousands of clones; around 58% are singletons. The receptor comes from a man aged 55 to 70 in good health and CMV-seropositive. The rearrangement uses TRBV29-1 and TRBJ2-5; 7 nucleotides line up with TRBD2. The sequenced material came from PBMCs. The CDR3 DNA reads TGCAGCGTCGCTACTAGCGCTGCTTGGGCCCAGTACTTC. It translates to CSVATSAAWAQYF.